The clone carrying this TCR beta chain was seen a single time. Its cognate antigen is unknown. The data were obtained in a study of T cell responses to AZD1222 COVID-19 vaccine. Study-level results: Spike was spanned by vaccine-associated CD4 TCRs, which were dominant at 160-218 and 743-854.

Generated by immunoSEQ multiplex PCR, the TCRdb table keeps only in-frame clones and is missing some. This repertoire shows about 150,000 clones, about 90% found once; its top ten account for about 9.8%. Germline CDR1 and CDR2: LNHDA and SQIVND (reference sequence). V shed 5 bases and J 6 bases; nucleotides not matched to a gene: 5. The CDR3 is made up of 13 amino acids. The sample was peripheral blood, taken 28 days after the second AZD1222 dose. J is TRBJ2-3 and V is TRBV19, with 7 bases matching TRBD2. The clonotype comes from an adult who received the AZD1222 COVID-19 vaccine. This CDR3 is CASSSLAGDTQYF. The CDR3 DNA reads TGTGCCAGTAGTTCCTTAGCGGGCGATACGCAGTATTTT.